These 6 T cell receptor beta chains originate from one sample sequenced in a study of vaccination and CD4 T cells after COVID-19. No antigen is known for these receptors. The Oncomine TCR Beta short-read assay was applied to DNA of cultured CD4+ T cells. TCRdb fed the PCR reads into MiXCR, producing one record per CDR3 protein. Of about 18,000 distinct CDR3 sequences detected, roughly 45% appear once; the ten largest clones hold 6.5%. Treatment meaning: approximately 9-day PBMC culture with coronavirus spike peptide pools or control peptides (ViraFEST assay). Sequences were obtained from CD4+ T cells from blood, cultured in vitro. These receptors came from a human donor who had recovered from COVID-19.

This clonotype was picked up a small number of times. This chain uses TRBV6-1 with TRBJ1-2; 8 bases agree with TRBD1. V lost 6 bases to trimming and J lost 3 bases; unmatched junction nucleotides: 3. CDR1 is MNHNS and CDR2 is SASEGT in the germline V gene. The CDR3 runs to 13 residues. DNA of the CDR3: TGTGCCAGCAGGCTACAGGGGGACTATGGCTACACCTTC. Protein: CASRLQGDYGYTF.

By frequency in the sample, this clonotype is medium-sized. The chain couples TRBV29-1 to TRBJ1-6; possible D gene TRBD1, 6 bases. Trimming took off 5 bases at V and 8 bases at J, with 13 bases between the two ends. This CDR3 region has 13 residues. CDR1 and CDR2 (germline): SQVTM, ANQGSEA. CDR3 in DNA: TGCAGCGTTAAACAGGGTTTGGATTCACCCCTCCACTTT. Protein product: CSVKQGLDSPLHF.

V and J are TRBV6-5 and TRBJ2-2; D is possibly TRBD2 (6 bases). Germline V lookup: CDR1 MNHEY, CDR2 SVGAGI. CDR3 size: 14 residues. V was clipped by 4 bases and J by 6 bases, with 12 bases between them. The CDR3 DNA is TGTGCCAGCAGTTTCGGAGGGATAGCCGGGGAGCTGTTTTTT. Translated: CASSFGGIAGELFF.

This clonotype came up a few times. The CDR3 coding sequence is TGTGCCAGCGGGACAGGGGGGTCCTACGAGCAGTACTTC. It codes for CASGTGGSYEQYF. The J gene is TRBJ2-7, the V gene TRBV7-9; 11 bases agree with TRBD1. The V gene end was trimmed by 8 bases and the J gene end by 1 base; junction bases not matched to a gene: 1. Germline CDR1 is SEHNR and CDR2 is FQNEAQ (reference sequence). The CDR3 totals 13 residues.

This chain joins TRBV2 and TRBJ1-1; D not certain. The CDR3 sequence is 13 residues long. Germline V CDR1 and CDR2: SNHLY, FYNNEI. Between the trimmed V and J ends, which lost 6 bases and 1 base, there was a span of 9 bases. DNA of the CDR3: TGTGCCAGCAGGTATGGGGAGAACACTGAAGCTTTCTTT. This encodes CASRYGENTEAFF.

The chain joins TRBV6-5 to TRBJ2-3; D not resolved. V shed 6 bases and J shed 5 bases, with 15 bases lying between them. The CDR3 has 14 amino acids. Germline CDR1 MNHEY, CDR2 SVGAGI. For the CDR3, the DNA is TGTGCCAGCAGCTACCGGGCCCGACAAGATACGCAGTATTTT. Translation gives CASSYRARQDTQYF.